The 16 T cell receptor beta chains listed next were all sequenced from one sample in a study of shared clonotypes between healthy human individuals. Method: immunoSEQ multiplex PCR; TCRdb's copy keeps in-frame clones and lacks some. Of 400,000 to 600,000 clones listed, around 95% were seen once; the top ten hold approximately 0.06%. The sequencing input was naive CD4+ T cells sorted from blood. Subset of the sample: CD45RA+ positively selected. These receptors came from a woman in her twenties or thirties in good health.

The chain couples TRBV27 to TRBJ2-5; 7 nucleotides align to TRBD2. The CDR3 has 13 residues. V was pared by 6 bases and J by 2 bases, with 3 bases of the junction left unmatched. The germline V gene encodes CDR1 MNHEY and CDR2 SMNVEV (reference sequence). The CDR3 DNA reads TGTGCCAGCAGGAGCGGGAATCAAGAGACCCAGTACTTC. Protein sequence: CASRSGNQETQYF.

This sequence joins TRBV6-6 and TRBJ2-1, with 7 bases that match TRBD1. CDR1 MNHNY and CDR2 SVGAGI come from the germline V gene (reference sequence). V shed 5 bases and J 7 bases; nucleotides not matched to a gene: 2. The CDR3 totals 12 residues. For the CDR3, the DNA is TGTGCCAGCAGTCTCAGGGGGAATGAGCAGTTCTTC. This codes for CASSLRGNEQFF.

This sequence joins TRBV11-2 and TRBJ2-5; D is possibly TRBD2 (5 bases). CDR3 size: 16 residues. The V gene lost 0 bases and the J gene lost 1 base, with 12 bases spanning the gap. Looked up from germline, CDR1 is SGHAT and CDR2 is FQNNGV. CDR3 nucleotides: TGTGCCAGCAGCTTAGAGGCTCTAGCAGTCCAAGAGACCCAGTACTTC. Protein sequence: CASSLEALAVQETQYF.

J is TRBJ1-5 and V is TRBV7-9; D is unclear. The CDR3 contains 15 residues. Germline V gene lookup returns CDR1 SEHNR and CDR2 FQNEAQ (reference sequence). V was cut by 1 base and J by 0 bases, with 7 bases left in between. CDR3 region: CASSLVVGSNQPQHF. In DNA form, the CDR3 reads TGTGCCAGCAGCTTAGTTGTAGGTAGCAATCAGCCCCAGCATTTT.

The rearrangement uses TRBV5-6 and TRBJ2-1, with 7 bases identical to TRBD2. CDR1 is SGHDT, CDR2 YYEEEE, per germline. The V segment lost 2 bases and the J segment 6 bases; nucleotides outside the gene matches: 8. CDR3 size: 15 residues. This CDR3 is CASSFSGTILNEQFF. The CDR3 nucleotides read TGTGCCAGCAGCTTTTCCGGGACTATCCTCAATGAGCAGTTCTTC.

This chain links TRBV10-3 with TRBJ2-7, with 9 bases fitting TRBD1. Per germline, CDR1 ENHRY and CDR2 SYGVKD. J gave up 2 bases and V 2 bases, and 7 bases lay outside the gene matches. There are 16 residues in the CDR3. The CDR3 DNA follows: TGTGCCATCAGTGAGCCGGGACAGGGAACCCCCTACGAGCAGTACTTC. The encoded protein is CAISEPGQGTPYEQYF.

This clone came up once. This CDR3 reads CASSSGGQETQYF. The CDR3, as DNA: TGTGCCAGCAGTTCCGGCGGGCAAGAGACCCAGTACTTC. The rearrangement joins TRBV2 to TRBJ2-5; TRBD2 is a possible D gene (5 bases). CDR1 and CDR2 from the germline V gene are SNHLY and FYNNEI. Trimming left V 5 bases short and J 2 bases short, with 9 bases between. There are 13 residues in the CDR3.

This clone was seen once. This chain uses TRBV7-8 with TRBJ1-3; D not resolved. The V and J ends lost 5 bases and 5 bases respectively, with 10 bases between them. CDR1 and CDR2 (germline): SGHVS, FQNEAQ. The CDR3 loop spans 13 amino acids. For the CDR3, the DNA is TGTGCCAGCAGCGTAGTAGATCGAAACACCATATATTTT. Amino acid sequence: CASSVVDRNTIYF.

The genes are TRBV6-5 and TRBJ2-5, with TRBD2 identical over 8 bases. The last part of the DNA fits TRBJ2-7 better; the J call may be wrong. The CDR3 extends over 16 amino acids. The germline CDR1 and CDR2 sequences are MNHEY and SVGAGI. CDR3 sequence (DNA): TGTGCCAGCAGTTACTCGCGATCGAGCGGGAGTTACGAGCAGTACTTC. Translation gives CASSYSRSSGSYEQYF.

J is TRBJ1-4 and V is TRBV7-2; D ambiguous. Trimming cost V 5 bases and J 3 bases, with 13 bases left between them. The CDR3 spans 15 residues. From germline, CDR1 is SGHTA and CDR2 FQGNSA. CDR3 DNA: TGTGCCAGCAGCCACTTTGTCGGGCCTAATGAAAAACTGTTTTTT. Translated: CASSHFVGPNEKLFF.

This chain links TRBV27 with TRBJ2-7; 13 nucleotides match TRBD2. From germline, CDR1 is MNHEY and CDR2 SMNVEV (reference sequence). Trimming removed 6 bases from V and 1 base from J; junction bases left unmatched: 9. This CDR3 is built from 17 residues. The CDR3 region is CASSRTSGRVRSYEQYF. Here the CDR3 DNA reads TGTGCCAGCAGCAGGACTAGCGGGAGAGTTAGGTCCTACGAGCAGTACTTC.

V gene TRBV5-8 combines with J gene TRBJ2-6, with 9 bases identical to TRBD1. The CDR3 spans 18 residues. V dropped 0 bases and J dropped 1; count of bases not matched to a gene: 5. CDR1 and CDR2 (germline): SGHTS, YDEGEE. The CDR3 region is CASSLVQGAPSGANVLTF. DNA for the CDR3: TGTGCCAGCAGCTTGGTACAGGGGGCGCCGTCTGGGGCCAACGTCCTGACTTTC.

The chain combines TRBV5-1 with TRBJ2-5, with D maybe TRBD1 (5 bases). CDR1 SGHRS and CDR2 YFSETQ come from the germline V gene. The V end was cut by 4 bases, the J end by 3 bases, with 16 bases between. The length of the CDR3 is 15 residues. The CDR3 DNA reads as TGCGCCAGCAGCCCGAGGACACAACCCGAAGAGACCCAGTACTTC. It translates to CASSPRTQPEETQYF.

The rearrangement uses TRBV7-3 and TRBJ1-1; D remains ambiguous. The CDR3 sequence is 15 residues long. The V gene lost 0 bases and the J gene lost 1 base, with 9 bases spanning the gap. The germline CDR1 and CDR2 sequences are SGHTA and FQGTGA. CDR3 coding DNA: TGTGCCAGCAGCTTAACAGGATCGGCGAACACTGAAGCTTTCTTT. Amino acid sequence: CASSLTGSANTEAFF.

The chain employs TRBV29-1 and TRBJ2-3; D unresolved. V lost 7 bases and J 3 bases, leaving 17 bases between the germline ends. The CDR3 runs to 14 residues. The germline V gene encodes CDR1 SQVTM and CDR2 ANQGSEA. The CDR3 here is CSGSEVVGTDTQYF. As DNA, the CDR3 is TGCAGCGGTTCAGAGGTGGTAGGGACAGATACGCAGTATTTT.

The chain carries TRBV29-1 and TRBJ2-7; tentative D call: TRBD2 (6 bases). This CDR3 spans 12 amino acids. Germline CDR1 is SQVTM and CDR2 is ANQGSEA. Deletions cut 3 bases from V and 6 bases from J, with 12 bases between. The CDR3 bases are TGCAGCGTTGACGGAGGGATGGGCGAGCAGTACTTC. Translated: CSVDGGMGEQYF.